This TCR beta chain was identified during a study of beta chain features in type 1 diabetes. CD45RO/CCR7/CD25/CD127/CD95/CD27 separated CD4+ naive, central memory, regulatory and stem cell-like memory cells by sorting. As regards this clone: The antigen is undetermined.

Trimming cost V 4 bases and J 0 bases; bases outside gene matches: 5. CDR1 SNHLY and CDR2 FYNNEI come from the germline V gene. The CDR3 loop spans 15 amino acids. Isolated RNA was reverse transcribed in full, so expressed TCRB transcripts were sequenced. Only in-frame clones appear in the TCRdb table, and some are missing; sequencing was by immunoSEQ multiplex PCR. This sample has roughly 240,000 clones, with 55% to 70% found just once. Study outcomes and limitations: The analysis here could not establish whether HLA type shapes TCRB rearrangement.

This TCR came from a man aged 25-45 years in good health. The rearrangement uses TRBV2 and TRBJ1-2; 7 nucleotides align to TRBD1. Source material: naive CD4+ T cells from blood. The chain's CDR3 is CASSAMTGTNYGYTF. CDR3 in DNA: TGTGCCAGCAGTGCCATGACAGGGACTAACTATGGCTACACCTTC.